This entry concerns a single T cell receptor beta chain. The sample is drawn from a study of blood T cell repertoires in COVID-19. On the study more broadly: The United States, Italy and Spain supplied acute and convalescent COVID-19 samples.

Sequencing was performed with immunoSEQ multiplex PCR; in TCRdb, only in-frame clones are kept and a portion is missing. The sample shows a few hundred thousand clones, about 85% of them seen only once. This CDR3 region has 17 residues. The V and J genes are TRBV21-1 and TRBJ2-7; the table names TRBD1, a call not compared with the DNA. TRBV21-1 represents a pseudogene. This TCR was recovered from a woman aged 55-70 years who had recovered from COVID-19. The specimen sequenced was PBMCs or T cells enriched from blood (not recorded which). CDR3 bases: TGTGCCAGCAGCAAAAGCCAACAGACAGGGGGCGCTGACGAGCAGTACTTC. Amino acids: CASSKSQQTGGADEQYF.